These T cell receptor beta chains were read from a single sample in a study of beta chain bispecific antibodies for T cell cancers. These TCRs' antigens remain unknown. TCRdb recomputed calls from the 5' RACE reads with MiXCR, one row per CDR3 protein. This repertoire shows more than 15,000 distinct CDR3 sequences, 2% to 2.5% found once; its top ten account for around 7%. The sequencing input was healthy donor T cells cultured with leukemia cells. The receptors were gathered from a human donor in good health. Some clones in this sample may be carry-over from other donors' samples. The CDR3 runs from the conserved cysteine through the conserved F or W. Each record gives: CDR3 length, V gene, J gene, D gene, CDR3 protein. D genes are given only for firm matches.

CDR3 length: 17
V gene: TRBV11-2
J gene: TRBJ1-3
D gene: .
CDR3 protein: CASSNNGGGIAGNTIYF

CDR3 length: 15
V gene: TRBV13
J gene: TRBJ2-1
D gene: TRBD1
CDR3 protein: CASSSTGTGSHEQFF

CDR3 length: 15
V gene: TRBV18
J gene: TRBJ1-2
D gene: .
CDR3 protein: CASSPPGGNPYGYTF

CDR3 length: 16
V gene: TRBV11-2
J gene: TRBJ2-3
D gene: .
CDR3 protein: CASSLGGAPSTDTQYF

CDR3 length: 14
V gene: TRBV10-2
J gene: TRBJ1-1
D gene: .
CDR3 protein: CASIPGVGGTEAFF

CDR3 length: 13
V gene: TRBV20-1
J gene: TRBJ2-1
D gene: .
CDR3 protein: CSARGILGNEQFF

CDR3 length: 12
V gene: TRBV20-1
J gene: TRBJ2-7
D gene: .
CDR3 protein: CSARGSSYEQYF

CDR3 length: 17
V gene: TRBV21-1
J gene: TRBJ2-3
D gene: .
CDR3 protein: CASSKDSGGQGPDTQYF

CDR3 length: 15
V gene: TRBV20-1
J gene: TRBJ2-3
D gene: TRBD2
CDR3 protein: CRPTPGTRSTDTQYF

CDR3 length: 17
V gene: TRBV6-2/TRBV6-3
J gene: TRBJ2-7
D gene: .
CDR3 protein: CASSYLLLVSDAWEQYF

CDR3 length: 15
V gene: TRBV19
J gene: TRBJ2-7
D gene: TRBD1
CDR3 protein: CASSWADRGPYEQYF

CDR3 length: 16
V gene: TRBV20-1
J gene: TRBJ2-7
D gene: .
CDR3 protein: CSARDRPARSSYEQYF

CDR3 length: 15
V gene: TRBV5-1
J gene: TRBJ2-1
D gene: .
CDR3 protein: CASSPTGSPGNEQFF

CDR3 length: 12
V gene: TRBV29-1
J gene: TRBJ2-1
D gene: .
CDR3 protein: CSAEIPPNEQFF

CDR3 length: 16
V gene: TRBV5-1
J gene: TRBJ1-1
D gene: .
CDR3 protein: CASQGETGRLNTEAFF

CDR3 length: 12
V gene: TRBV11-2
J gene: TRBJ2-3
D gene: .
CDR3 protein: CASSWTTDTQYF

CDR3 length: 14
V gene: TRBV18
J gene: TRBJ2-3
D gene: .
CDR3 protein: CASIPSGGTDTQYF

CDR3 length: 14
V gene: TRBV7-2
J gene: TRBJ2-3
D gene: .
CDR3 protein: CASSLVDYTDTQYF

CDR3 length: 14
V gene: TRBV12-5
J gene: TRBJ1-2
D gene: .
CDR3 protein: CASGFPRTDYGYTF

CDR3 length: 13
V gene: TRBV15
J gene: TRBJ1-5
D gene: .
CDR3 protein: CATAQGSNQPQHF

CDR3 length: 14
V gene: TRBV6-1
J gene: TRBJ1-2
D gene: .
CDR3 protein: CASSERGVGNGYTF

CDR3 length: 15
V gene: TRBV4-1
J gene: TRBJ2-7
D gene: .
CDR3 protein: CASSLVGGSSYEQYF

CDR3 length: 14
V gene: TRBV28
J gene: TRBJ1-5
D gene: .
CDR3 protein: CASSRGAAGQPQHF

CDR3 length: 13
V gene: TRBV7-9
J gene: TRBJ2-7
D gene: .
CDR3 protein: CASSRDPSYEQYF

CDR3 length: 12
V gene: TRBV20-1
J gene: TRBJ1-2
D gene: .
CDR3 protein: CSAISGGYGYTF

CDR3 length: 16
V gene: TRBV7-9
J gene: TRBJ2-1
D gene: .
CDR3 protein: CASGPEDLATYNEQFF

CDR3 length: 13
V gene: TRBV20-1
J gene: TRBJ2-3
D gene: TRBD2
CDR3 protein: CSASTSGTDTQYF

CDR3 length: 12
V gene: TRBV19
J gene: TRBJ1-1
D gene: .
CDR3 protein: CASREGYTEAFF

CDR3 length: 15
V gene: TRBV28
J gene: TRBJ1-2
D gene: TRBD1
CDR3 protein: CASRLRQGANYGYTF

CDR3 length: 15
V gene: TRBV18
J gene: TRBJ2-3
D gene: TRBD1
CDR3 protein: CASSSGQGGTDTQYF

CDR3 length: 13
V gene: TRBV19
J gene: TRBJ1-2
D gene: .
CDR3 protein: CASSPGEGGGYTF

CDR3 length: 14
V gene: TRBV7-6
J gene: TRBJ2-7
D gene: TRBD1
CDR3 protein: CASSGMGQGNEQYF

CDR3 length: 13
V gene: TRBV5-1
J gene: TRBJ2-7
D gene: .
CDR3 protein: CASSPGRIYEQYF

CDR3 length: 16
V gene: TRBV5-1
J gene: TRBJ1-5
D gene: .
CDR3 protein: CASSLDRRVSNQPQHF

CDR3 length: 16
V gene: TRBV9
J gene: TRBJ2-2
D gene: TRBD2
CDR3 protein: CASSAPTSGDTGELFF

CDR3 length: 18
V gene: TRBV12-3/TRBV12-4
J gene: TRBJ2-2
D gene: TRBD2
CDR3 protein: CASSTEIRTSGHIGELFF

CDR3 length: 13
V gene: TRBV12-3/TRBV12-4
J gene: TRBJ1-1
D gene: .
CDR3 protein: CASSLPVGSEAFF

CDR3 length: 13
V gene: TRBV5-1
J gene: TRBJ2-3
D gene: .
CDR3 protein: CASSLGLSATQYF

CDR3 length: 16
V gene: TRBV18
J gene: TRBJ2-1
D gene: .
CDR3 protein: CASSPDSLGSYNEQFF

CDR3 length: 12
V gene: TRBV28
J gene: TRBJ2-2
D gene: .
CDR3 protein: CASRREPGELFF

CDR3 length: 15
V gene: TRBV6-5
J gene: TRBJ2-1
D gene: TRBD2
CDR3 protein: CASRGGTSGANEQFF

CDR3 length: 16
V gene: TRBV6-5
J gene: TRBJ2-3
D gene: .
CDR3 protein: CAGSYIASWSTDTQYF

CDR3 length: 15
V gene: TRBV7-2
J gene: TRBJ2-7
D gene: TRBD2
CDR3 protein: CASRPNPGGAYEQYF

CDR3 length: 13
V gene: TRBV27
J gene: TRBJ1-2
D gene: .
CDR3 protein: CASSPSPADGYTF

CDR3 length: 13
V gene: TRBV12-3/TRBV12-4
J gene: TRBJ1-2
D gene: TRBD1
CDR3 protein: CASSPGTVLGYTF

CDR3 length: 16
V gene: TRBV11-2
J gene: TRBJ2-5
D gene: TRBD1
CDR3 protein: CASSLVAGGQQETQYF